What follows are 26 T cell receptor beta chains derived from one specimen sequenced in a study of OX40 agonist ivuxolimab in advanced cancers. The library was built by means of the immunoSEQ multiplex PCR assay. In TCRdb, the immuneACCESS table is reduced to in-frame sequences with V and J assigned. These tables do not hold every clone; where another copy was compared, an unresolved V gene accounts for under half, and the others remain unexplained. This sample has more than 100,000 clones in its table, and approximately 90% of those were observed once. Around 0.53% of the sample is held by the ten biggest clonotypes. Material: CD4+ or CD8+ T cells sorted from blood, obtained in a trial of the OX40 agonist ivuxolimab. These receptors all stem from an adult with an advanced solid tumor such as melanoma, head and neck, liver or kidney cancer.

The CDR3 nucleotides read TGTGCCAGCGGCCAGGGTTATAATTCACCCCTCCACTTT. It yields the protein CASGQGYNSPLHF. The chain joins TRBV25-1 to TRBJ1-6; possible D gene TRBD1, 5 bases. V was pared by 8 bases and J by 4 bases, with 9 bases between. The CDR3 is made up of 13 amino acids. Germline values: CDR1 MGHDK, CDR2 SYGVNS.

The rearrangement uses TRBV19 and TRBJ2-5; weak D call: TRBD1 (6 bases). CDR3 length: 19 amino acids. V dropped 0 bases and J dropped 1 base, with 21 bases sitting between them. Germline V lookup: CDR1 LNHDA, CDR2 SQIVND (reference sequence). CDR3: CASSIDLQGPTGPQETQYF. CDR3 nucleotide sequence: TGTGCCAGTAGTATAGATCTCCAGGGCCCCACAGGGCCCCAAGAGACCCAGTACTTC. Full variable domain (missing parts from reference TRBV19 and TRBJ2-5): DGGITQSPKYLFRKEGQNVTLSCEQNLNHDAMYWYRQDPGQGLRLIYYSQIVNDFQKGDIAEGYSVSREKKESFPLTVTSAQKNPTAFYLCASSIDLQGPTGPQETQYFGPGTRLLVL.

J is TRBJ2-5 and V is TRBV2, with unresolved D. From germline, CDR1 is SNHLY and CDR2 FYNNEI. Trimming took off 0 bases at V and 6 bases at J, with 5 bases between the two ends. This CDR3 comprises 12 residues. The CDR3 loop reads CASSEASKTQYF. Here the CDR3 DNA reads TGTGCCAGCAGTGAAGCGTCGAAGACCCAGTACTTC.

This clone appeared a few times. The rearrangement links TRBV7-9 to TRBJ2-7; 7 bases align to TRBD2. Trimming removed 5 bases from V and 3 bases from J; junction bases left unmatched: 1. The CDR3 is made up of 12 amino acids. Germline CDR1 SEHNR, CDR2 FQNEAQ (reference sequence). The CDR3 protein is CASSAGVYEQYF. The CDR3 nucleotides are TGTGCCAGCAGCGCGGGGGTCTACGAGCAGTACTTC.

V gene TRBV7-2 combines with J gene TRBJ2-7; D perhaps matches TRBD2 (6 bases). V lost 1 base and J lost 4, with 14 bases in between. This CDR3 is built from 15 residues. Per the germline V gene, CDR1 is SGHTA and CDR2 is FQGNSA. CDR3 region: CASSLGRVLVYEQYF. The CDR3 DNA reads as TGTGCCAGCAGCTTAGGGAGGGTCTTGGTTTACGAGCAGTACTTC.

For the CDR3, the DNA is TGTGCCAGCAGCTTGGGACAAAATGAAAAACTGTTTTTT. It is translated as CASSLGQNEKLFF. This sequence joins TRBV7-2 and TRBJ1-4, with TRBD1 as a possible D gene (6 bases). V was clipped by 3 bases and J by 5 bases, with 7 bases between them. The germline CDR1 and CDR2 sequences are SGHTA and FQGNSA. The CDR3 extends over 13 amino acids.

This clone was observed a handful of times. The chain is built from TRBV4-3 and TRBJ2-2; the D is unclear. V lost 0 bases to trimming and J lost 0 bases, with 5 bases between them. CDR3 length equals 15 residues. Germline CDR1 reads LGHNA; CDR2 reads YSLEER. CDR3 coding DNA: TGCGCCAGCAGCCAAGATAGGACGAACACCGGGGAGCTGTTTTTT. It translates to CASSQDRTNTGELFF.

The V gene is TRBV2, the J gene TRBJ1-4; D uncertain. The germline V gene has CDR1 SNHLY and CDR2 FYNNEI. CDR3 size: 13 residues. V was clipped by 7 bases and J by 7 bases, with 13 bases between them. CDR3 loop: CASIRDKGEKLFF. The CDR3 region has the DNA TGTGCCAGCATTCGAGACAAAGGTGAAAAACTGTTTTTT.

The chain is built from TRBV6-6 and TRBJ2-3; D is unclear. The germline V and J ends were trimmed by 2 bases and 1 base, with 4 bases remaining between them. Per the germline V gene, CDR1 is MNHNY and CDR2 is SVGAGI (reference sequence). The length of the CDR3 is 13 residues. CDR3 residues: CASSYLGTDTQYF. The CDR3 DNA reads TGTGCCAGCAGTTACCTTGGCACAGATACGCAGTATTTT.

The rearrangement links TRBV6-5 to TRBJ2-7, with D maybe TRBD1 (5 bases). This CDR3 spans 14 amino acids. Germline V lookup: CDR1 MNHEY, CDR2 SVGAGI. The V and J ends lost 7 bases and 6 bases respectively, with 19 bases between them. The CDR3 DNA reads TGTGCCAGCACCGGCCGAGGCAGGGTGGGCGAGCAGTACTTC. Protein: CASTGRGRVGEQYF.

The V gene is TRBV6-6, the J gene TRBJ1-3; no clear D gene. Trimming removed 6 bases at V and 4 bases at J, with 4 bases between. This CDR3 has 11 amino acids. CDR1 and CDR2 (germline): MNHNY, SVGAGI (reference sequence). CDR3 residues: CASSLGNTIYF. In DNA, the CDR3 is TGTGCCAGCAGCCTCGGAAACACCATATATTTT.

This rearrangement joins TRBV30 to TRBJ2-2; D is ambiguous. This CDR3 has 12 residues. The V and J ends lost 0 bases and 13 bases respectively, with 12 bases between them. Germline V gene lookup returns CDR1 GTSNPN and CDR2 SVGIG (reference sequence). The CDR3 DNA follows: TGTGCCTGGAGTGTAGGCCCCGGTGGGCTGTTTTTT. This translates into CAWSVGPGGLFF.

The V call is TRBV27, the J call TRBJ1-4, with 8 bases matching TRBD1. The V gene's germline CDR1 is MNHEY and CDR2 SMNVEV (reference sequence). The CDR3 length is 15 residues. The junction had 5 bases not matched to a gene; V was cut back by 0 bases and J by 8 bases. The CDR3 bases are TGTGCCAGCAGTTTATCATCGACAGGGGTGGAAAAACTGTTTTTT. This gives the protein CASSLSSTGVEKLFF.

The genes are TRBV19 and TRBJ1-6; 8 positions match TRBD1. Germline assignment: CDR1 LNHDA and CDR2 SQIVND (reference sequence). The CDR3 is made up of 13 amino acids. Unmatched junction bases numbered 6, after V lost 1 base and J lost 16 bases. The CDR3 region is CASSIAQDRGLHF. Here the CDR3 DNA reads TGTGCCAGTAGTATAGCCCAAGACAGGGGACTCCACTTT.

This sequence joins TRBV7-9 and TRBJ1-6; a weak D match, TRBD1 (6 bases). The germline CDR1 and CDR2 sequences are SEHNR and FQNEAQ (reference sequence). Trimming removed 6 bases from V and 5 bases from J, with 11 bases in between. CDR3 length equals 14 residues. CDR3: CASRKQGDNSPLHF. CDR3 bases: TGTGCCAGCAGAAAACAGGGCGATAATTCACCCCTCCACTTT.

The rearrangement links TRBV7-3 to TRBJ1-1; D is unclear. CDR3 size: 13 residues. Germline-derived CDR1 and CDR2 are SGHTA and FQGTGA. The ends were cut back, 5 bases at V and 0 bases at J, with 7 bases in the middle. CDR3 nucleotides: TGTGCCAGCAGCCCACAGATGAACACTGAAGCTTTCTTT. Its translation: CASSPQMNTEAFF.

In its sample, this clone was seen a few times. The rearrangement uses TRBV7-3 and TRBJ1-6; 10 bases match TRBD1. The CDR3 extends over 13 amino acids. The germline V gene has CDR1 SGHTA and CDR2 FQGTGA. With V trimmed by 4 bases and J by 10 bases, 1 base remained unmatched. As DNA, the CDR3 is TGTGCCAGCAGCTGGACAGGGGGGTCACCCCTCCACTTT. This codes for CASSWTGGSPLHF.

The chain employs TRBV28 and TRBJ1-1; 8 bases fit TRBD1. The CDR3 is 15 residues long. V lost 7 bases, J lost 5 bases, and 12 bases stayed unmatched. CDR1 is MDHEN, CDR2 SYDVKM, per germline. CDR3 residues: CASNLPGQGKTEAFF. In DNA, the CDR3 is TGTGCCAGCAACCTTCCCGGACAGGGAAAAACTGAAGCTTTCTTT.

This clone was detected once. The chain recombines TRBV11-2 with TRBJ1-1, with D perhaps matching TRBD1 (5 bases). Trimming left V 1 base short and J 0 bases short, with 9 bases between. The CDR3 extends over 15 amino acids. Germline assignment: CDR1 SGHAT and CDR2 FQNNGV. The CDR3 DNA follows: TGTGCCAGCAGCTTAGTCCGGGGCGTGAACACTGAAGCTTTCTTT. Translating gives CASSLVRGVNTEAFF.

The chain combines TRBV6-5 with TRBJ1-4, with TRBD1 matching 7 bases. J was trimmed by 8 bases and V by 6 bases; bases with no gene match: 6. The CDR3 has 13 residues. Germline CDR1 reads MNHEY; CDR2 reads SVGAGI. CDR3 in amino acids: CASRRDSLEKLFF. CDR3 DNA: TGTGCCAGCAGACGGGACAGCTTGGAAAAACTGTTTTTT.

The V gene is TRBV7-2, the J gene TRBJ2-7; D unclear. Germline V gene sequence: CDR1 SGHTA, CDR2 FQGNSA. The CDR3 length is 14 residues. Trimming took off 5 bases at V and 2 bases at J, with 13 bases between the two ends. The CDR3 DNA sequence: TGTGCCAGCAGCCCAATGCGACAAACCTACGAGCAGTACTTC. Translated: CASSPMRQTYEQYF.

The chain recombines TRBV2 with TRBJ1-2, with D hard to call. Germline V gene data show CDR1 as SNHLY and CDR2 as FYNNEI. This CDR3 has 14 amino acids. V lost 1 base, J lost 4 bases, and 10 bases lay in between. CDR3 sequence: CASSEGPASYGYTF. The CDR3 DNA is TGTGCCAGCAGTGAAGGGCCGGCATCCTATGGCTACACCTTC. Using reference TRBV2 and TRBJ1-2 for the parts outside the CDR3, the full variable domain is EPEVTQTPSHQVTQMGQEVILRCVPISNHLYFYWYRQILGQKVEFLVSFYNNEISEKSEIFDDQFSVERPDGSNFTLKIRSTKLEDSAMYFCASSEGPASYGYTFGSGTRLTVV.

This clone appeared a single time. The chain couples TRBV28 to TRBJ1-4; D possibly corresponds to TRBD1 (6 bases). This CDR3 is 14 amino acids long. Per germline, CDR1 MDHEN and CDR2 SYDVKM. Between the trimmed V and J ends, which lost 6 bases and 8 bases, there was a span of 16 bases. DNA for the CDR3: TGTGCCAGCAGCTCGGGACACTTTGAGGAAAAACTGTTTTTT. Translation: CASSSGHFEEKLFF.

This clone came up a few times. V and J are TRBV28 and TRBJ2-7; the D is unclear. The germline CDR1 and CDR2 sequences are MDHEN and SYDVKM. Trimming stripped 6 bases from V and 3 bases from J, with 6 bases between. The CDR3 has 11 amino acids. This CDR3 is CASRTYYEQYF. The CDR3 region has the DNA TGTGCCAGCAGGACCTACTACGAGCAGTACTTC.

J is TRBJ2-7 and V is TRBV28; maybe TRBD1 (6 bases). The ends were cut back, 4 bases at V and 7 bases at J, with 26 bases in the middle. This CDR3 has 17 amino acids. CDR1 is MDHEN, CDR2 SYDVKM, per germline. The CDR3 is CASSSLGSGTPGREQYF. The DNA of the CDR3 is TGTGCCAGCAGTTCCCTAGGCTCCGGGACACCGGGCCGGGAGCAGTACTTC.

The J gene is TRBJ1-5, the V gene TRBV28; D gene uncertain. The CDR3 length is 13 residues. The V gene's germline CDR1 is MDHEN and CDR2 SYDVKM. Trimming left V 2 bases short and J 6 bases short, with 8 bases between. The CDR3 coding sequence is TGTGCCAGCAGTTTACTAGGAGTTCAGCCCCAGCATTTT. Translation gives CASSLLGVQPQHF.